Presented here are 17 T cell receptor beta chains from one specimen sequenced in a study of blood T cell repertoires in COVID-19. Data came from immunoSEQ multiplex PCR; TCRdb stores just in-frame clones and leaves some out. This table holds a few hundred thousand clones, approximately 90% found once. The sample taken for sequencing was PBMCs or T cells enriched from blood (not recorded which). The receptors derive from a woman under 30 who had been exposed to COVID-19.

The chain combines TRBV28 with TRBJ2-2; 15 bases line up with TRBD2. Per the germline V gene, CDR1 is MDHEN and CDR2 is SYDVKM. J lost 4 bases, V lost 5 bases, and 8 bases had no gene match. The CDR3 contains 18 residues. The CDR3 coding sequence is TGTGCCAGCAGTACGCAGGGACTAGCGGGAGGAGGCACCGGGGAGCTGTTTTTT. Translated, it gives CASSTQGLAGGGTGELFF.

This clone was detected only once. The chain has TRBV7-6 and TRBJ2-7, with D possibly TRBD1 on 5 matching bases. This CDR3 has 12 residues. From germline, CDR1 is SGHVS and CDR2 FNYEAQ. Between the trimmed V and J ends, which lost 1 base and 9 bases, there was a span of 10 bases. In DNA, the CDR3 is TGTGCCAGCAGCTTAGAGGGGAAGGTGCAGTACTTC. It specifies CASSLEGKVQYF.

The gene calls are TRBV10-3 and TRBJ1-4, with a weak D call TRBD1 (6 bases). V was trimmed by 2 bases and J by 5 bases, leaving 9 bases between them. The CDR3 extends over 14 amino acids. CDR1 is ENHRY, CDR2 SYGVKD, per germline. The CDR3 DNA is TGTGCCATCAGTGAGGGGGGCGGGAATGAAAAACTGTTTTTT. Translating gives CAISEGGGNEKLFF.

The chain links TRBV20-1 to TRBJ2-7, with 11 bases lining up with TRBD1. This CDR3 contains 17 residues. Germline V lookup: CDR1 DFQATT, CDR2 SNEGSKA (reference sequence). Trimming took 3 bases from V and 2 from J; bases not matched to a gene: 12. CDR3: CSASDVASGQGAYEQYF. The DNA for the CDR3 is TGCAGTGCTAGTGACGTTGCATCGGGACAGGGGGCCTACGAGCAGTACTTC.

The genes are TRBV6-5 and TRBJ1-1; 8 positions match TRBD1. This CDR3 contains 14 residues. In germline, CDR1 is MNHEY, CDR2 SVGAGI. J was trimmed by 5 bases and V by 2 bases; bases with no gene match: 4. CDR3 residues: CASSYDRGRTEAFF. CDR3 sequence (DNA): TGTGCCAGCAGTTACGACAGGGGAAGGACTGAAGCTTTCTTT.

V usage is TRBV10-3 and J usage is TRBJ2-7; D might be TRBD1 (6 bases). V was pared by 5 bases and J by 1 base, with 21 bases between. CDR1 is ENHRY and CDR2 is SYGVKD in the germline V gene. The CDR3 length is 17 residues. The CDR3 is CAISIRPGAGQSYEQYF. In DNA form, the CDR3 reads TGTGCCATCAGTATACGTCCTGGGGCAGGACAGTCCTACGAGCAGTACTTC.

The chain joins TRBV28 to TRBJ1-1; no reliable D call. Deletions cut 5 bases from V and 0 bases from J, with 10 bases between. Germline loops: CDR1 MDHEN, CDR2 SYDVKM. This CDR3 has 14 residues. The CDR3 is CASSRVGMNTEAFF. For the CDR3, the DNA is TGTGCCAGCAGTCGTGTCGGGATGAACACTGAAGCTTTCTTT.

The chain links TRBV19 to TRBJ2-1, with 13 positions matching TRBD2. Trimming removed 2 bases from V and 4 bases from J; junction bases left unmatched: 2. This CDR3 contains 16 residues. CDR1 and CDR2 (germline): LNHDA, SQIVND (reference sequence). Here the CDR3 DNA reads TGTGCCAGTAGTATAAGGACTAGCGGGAGTTACAATGAGCAGTTCTTC. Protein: CASSIRTSGSYNEQFF.

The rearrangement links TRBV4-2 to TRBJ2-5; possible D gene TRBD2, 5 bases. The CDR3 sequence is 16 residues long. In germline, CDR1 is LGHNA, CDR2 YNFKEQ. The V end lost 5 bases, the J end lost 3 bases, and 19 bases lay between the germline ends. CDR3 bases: TGTGCCAGCAGCTACCCGATGCCGAGCGGAAAAGAGACCCAGTACTTC. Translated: CASSYPMPSGKETQYF.

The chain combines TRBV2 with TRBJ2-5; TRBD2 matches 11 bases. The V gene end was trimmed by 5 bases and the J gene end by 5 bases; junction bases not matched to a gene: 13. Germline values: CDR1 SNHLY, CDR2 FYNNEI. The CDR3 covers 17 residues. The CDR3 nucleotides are TGTGCCAGCAGTCAAGGACTAGCGGGCTTTGGTCGGGAGACCCAGTACTTC. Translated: CASSQGLAGFGRETQYF.

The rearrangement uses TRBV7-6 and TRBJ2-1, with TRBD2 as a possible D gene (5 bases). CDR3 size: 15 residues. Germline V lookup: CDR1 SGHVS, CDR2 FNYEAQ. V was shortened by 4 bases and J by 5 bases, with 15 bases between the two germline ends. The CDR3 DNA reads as TGTGCCAGCAGCTCTTCTAGCATCCATAACAATGAGCAGTTCTTC. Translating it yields CASSSSSIHNNEQFF. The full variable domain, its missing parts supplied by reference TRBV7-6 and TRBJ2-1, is GAGVSQSPRYKVTKRGQDVALRCDPISGHVSLYWYRQALGQGPEFLTYFNYEAQQDKSGLPNDRFSAERPEGSISTLTIQRTEQRDSAMYRCASSSSSIHNNEQFFGPGTRLTVL.

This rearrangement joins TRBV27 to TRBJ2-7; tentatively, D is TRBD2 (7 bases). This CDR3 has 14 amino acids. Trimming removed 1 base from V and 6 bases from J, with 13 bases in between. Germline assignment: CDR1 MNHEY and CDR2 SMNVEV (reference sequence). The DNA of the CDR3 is TGTGCCAGCAGTTTATTGGGGGGGGCTGGCGAGCAGTACTTC. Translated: CASSLLGGAGEQYF.

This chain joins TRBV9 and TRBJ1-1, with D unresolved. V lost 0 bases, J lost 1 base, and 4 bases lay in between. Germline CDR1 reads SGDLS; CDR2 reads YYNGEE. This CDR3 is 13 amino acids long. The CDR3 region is CASSVATNTEAFF. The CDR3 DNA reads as TGTGCCAGCAGCGTAGCTACGAACACTGAAGCTTTCTTT.

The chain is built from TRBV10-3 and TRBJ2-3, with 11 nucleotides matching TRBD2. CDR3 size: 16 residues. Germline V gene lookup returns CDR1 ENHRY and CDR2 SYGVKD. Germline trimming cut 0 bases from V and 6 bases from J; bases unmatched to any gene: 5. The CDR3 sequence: CAISESSLAGGDTQYF. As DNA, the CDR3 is TGTGCCATCAGTGAGTCGTCGCTAGCGGGGGGTGATACGCAGTATTTT.

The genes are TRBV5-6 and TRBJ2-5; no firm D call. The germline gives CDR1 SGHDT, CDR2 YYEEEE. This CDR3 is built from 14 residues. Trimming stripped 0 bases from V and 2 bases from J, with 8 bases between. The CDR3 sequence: CASSLESRQETQYF. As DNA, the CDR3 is TGTGCCAGCAGCTTGGAATCTAGGCAAGAGACCCAGTACTTC.

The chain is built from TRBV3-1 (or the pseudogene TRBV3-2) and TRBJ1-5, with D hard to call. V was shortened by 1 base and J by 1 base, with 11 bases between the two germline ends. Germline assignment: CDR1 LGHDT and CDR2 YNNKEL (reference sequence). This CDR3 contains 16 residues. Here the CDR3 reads CASSQVAGSSNQPQHF. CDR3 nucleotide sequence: TGTGCCAGCAGCCAAGTAGCCGGGTCCAGCAATCAGCCCCAGCATTTT.

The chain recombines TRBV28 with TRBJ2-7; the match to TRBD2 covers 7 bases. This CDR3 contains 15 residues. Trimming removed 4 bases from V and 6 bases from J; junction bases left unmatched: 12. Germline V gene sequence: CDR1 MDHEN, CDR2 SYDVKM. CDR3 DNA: TGTGCCAGCAGTTCCCCGGGGACTACCTCGGGCGAGCAGTACTTC. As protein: CASSSPGTTSGEQYF. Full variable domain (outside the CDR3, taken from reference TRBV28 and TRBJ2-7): DVKVTQSSRYLVKRTGEKVFLECVQDMDHENMFWYRQDPGLGLRLIYFSYDVKMKEKGDIPEGYSVSREKKERFSLILESASTNQTSMYLCASSSPGTTSGEQYFGPGTRLTVT.